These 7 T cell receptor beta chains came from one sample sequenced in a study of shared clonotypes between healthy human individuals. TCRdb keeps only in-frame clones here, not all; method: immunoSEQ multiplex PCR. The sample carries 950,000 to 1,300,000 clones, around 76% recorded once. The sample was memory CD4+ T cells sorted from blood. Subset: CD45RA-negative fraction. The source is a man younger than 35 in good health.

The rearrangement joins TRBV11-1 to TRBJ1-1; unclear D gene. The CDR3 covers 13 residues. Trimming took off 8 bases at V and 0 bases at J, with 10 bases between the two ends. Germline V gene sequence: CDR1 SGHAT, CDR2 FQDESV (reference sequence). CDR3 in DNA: TGTGCCAGCCGGCCCCAGATGAACACTGAAGCTTTCTTT. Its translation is CASRPQMNTEAFF. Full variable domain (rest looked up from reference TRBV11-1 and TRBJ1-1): EAEVAQSPRYKITEKSQAVAFWCDPISGHATLYWYRQILGQGPELLVQFQDESVVDDSQLPKDRFSAERLKGVDSTLKIQPAELGDSAMYLCASRPQMNTEAFFGQGTRLTVV.

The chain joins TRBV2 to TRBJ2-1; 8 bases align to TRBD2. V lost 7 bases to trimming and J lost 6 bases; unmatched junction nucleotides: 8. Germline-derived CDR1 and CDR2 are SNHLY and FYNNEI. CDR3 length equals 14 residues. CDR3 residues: CASNRVAGINEQFF. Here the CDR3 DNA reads TGTGCCAGCAACCGAGTAGCGGGAATCAATGAGCAGTTCTTC.

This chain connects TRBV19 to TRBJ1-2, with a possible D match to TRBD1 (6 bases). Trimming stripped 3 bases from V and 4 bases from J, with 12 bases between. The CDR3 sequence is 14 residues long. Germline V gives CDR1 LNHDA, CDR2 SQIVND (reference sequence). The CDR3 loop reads CASSMGYRAYGYTF. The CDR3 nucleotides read TGTGCCAGTAGTATGGGCTACAGGGCCTATGGCTACACCTTC.

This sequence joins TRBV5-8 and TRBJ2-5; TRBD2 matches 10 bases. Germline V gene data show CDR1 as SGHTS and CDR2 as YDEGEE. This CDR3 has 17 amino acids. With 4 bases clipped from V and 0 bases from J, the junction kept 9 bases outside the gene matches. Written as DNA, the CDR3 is TGTGCCAGCAGCCGAATATCTAGCGGGGGTCACCAAGAGACCCAGTACTTC. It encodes CASSRISSGGHQETQYF. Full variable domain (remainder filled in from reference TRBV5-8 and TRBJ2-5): EAGVTQSPTHLIKTRGQQATLRCSPISGHTSVYWYQQALGLGLQFLLWYDEGEERNRGNFPPRFSGRQFPNYSSELNVNALELEDSALYLCASSRISSGGHQETQYFGPGTRLLVL.

This chain's CDR3 is CASSLGQGINYGYTF. The CDR3 nucleotides read TGTGCCAGCAGTTTAGGACAGGGGATAAACTATGGCTACACCTTC. The rearrangement links TRBV2 to TRBJ1-2; TRBD1 matches at 9 bases. The CDR3 sequence is 15 residues long. The V segment lost 5 bases and the J segment 2 bases; nucleotides outside the gene matches: 6. Per germline, CDR1 SNHLY and CDR2 FYNNEI.

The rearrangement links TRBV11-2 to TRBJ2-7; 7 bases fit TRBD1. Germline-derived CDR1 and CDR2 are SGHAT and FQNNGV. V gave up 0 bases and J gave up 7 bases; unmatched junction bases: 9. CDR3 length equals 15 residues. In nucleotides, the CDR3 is TGTGCCAGCAGCTTAGAAGGGACAGTTTCGGGGGAGCAGTACTTC. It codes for CASSLEGTVSGEQYF.

CDR3 DNA sequence: TGTGCCAGCAGTGAACAGGGACCAGATACGCAGTATTTT. Translation gives CASSEQGPDTQYF. The chain is built from TRBV28 and TRBJ2-3, with D possibly matching TRBD1 (6 bases). Trimming stripped 5 bases from V and 4 bases from J, with 10 bases between. There are 13 residues in the CDR3. Germline CDR1 and CDR2: MDHEN and SYDVKM.